This record concerns one T cell receptor (beta chain) sequence. Repertoires were generated with immunoSEQ multiplex PCR, while TCRdb's copy carries only in-frame clones and drops some. The repertoire holds 85,000 to 130,000 clones, with less than 95% as singletons. These data originate in a study of T cell changes during pregnancy in multiple sclerosis. This CDR3 is built from 9 residues. The ends were cut back, 6 bases at V and 14 bases at J, with 13 bases in the middle. Germline values: CDR1 SQVTM, CDR2 ANQGSEA. The TCR was taken from a female donor with multiple sclerosis, enrolled in a pregnancy study. The V and J genes are TRBV29-1 and TRBJ2-5, with a tentative D call TRBD2 (6 bases). Sequences were derived from peripheral blood, sampled before pregnancy. The CDR3 region is CSVGLPTYF. The CDR3 nucleotides read TGCAGCGTCGGACTACCGACATACTTC. Full variable domain (remainder filled in from reference TRBV29-1 and TRBJ2-5): SAVISQKPSRDICQRGTSLTIQCQVDSQVTMMFWYRQQPGQSLTLIATANQGSEATYESGFVIDKFPISRPNLTFSTLTVSNMSPEDSSIYLCSVGLPTYFGPGTRLLVL.